This is a list of T cell receptor beta chains from one sample in a study of Graves' ophthalmopathy and Graves' hyperthyroidism. TCRdb re-derived calls from the multiplex PCR reads in MiXCR, one entry per CDR3 protein. The table includes around 1,000,000 distinct CDR3 sequences, roughly two fifths detected once. The sample consisted of peripheral blood or thyroid tissue (not recorded which). The receptors come from an adult man with Graves' hyperthyroidism. Both conserved end residues are part of each CDR3. D genes are given only for firm matches. Expanded clones get a size class; other rows say once, few or many, or leave the size out.

cdr3_aa,cdr3_nt,clone_size,j_call,d_call,v_call
CASSMTGSYEQYF,TGTGCCAGCAGTATGACAGGGTCCTACGAGCAGTACTTC,few,TRBJ2-7,TRBD1,TRBV27
CAWSVSGRGNQPQHF,TGTGCCTGGAGTGTTAGCGGACGAGGCAATCAGCCCCAGCATTTT,-,TRBJ1-5,-,TRBV30
CASSFQGSEAFF,TGTGCCAGCAGCTTTCAGGGTAGTGAAGCTTTCTTT,-,TRBJ1-1,-,TRBV9
CAISDRVSNQHF,TGTGCCATCAGTGATCGGGTTAGCAATCAGCATTTT,-,TRBJ1-5,-,TRBV10-3
CASSLEGTINSPLHF,TGTGCCAGCAGCCTCGAAGGGACAATCAATTCACCCCTCCACTTT,many,TRBJ1-6,-,TRBV9
CSAIRDSGNTIYF,TGCAGCGCGATCAGGGACAGTGGAAACACCATATATTTT,-,TRBJ1-3,TRBD1,TRBV29-1
CASSKTGSRTGDEKLFF,TGTGCCAGCAGCAAAACAGGGTCCCGCACCGGGGATGAAAAACTGTTTTTT,-,TRBJ1-4,-,TRBV7-2
CASSPGRLVLPVSFEQYF,TGTGCCAGCAGTCCCGGGAGACTAGTTCTGCCCGTTTCCTTCGAGCAGTACTTC,once,TRBJ2-7,-,TRBV10-2
CASTVGEGNTEAFF,TGTGCCAGCACCGTAGGGGAGGGGAACACTGAAGCTTTCTTT,many,TRBJ1-1,-,TRBV9
CASSLTGGPTGGYTF,TGTGCCAGCAGCTTGACAGGGGGCCCCACCGGTGGCTACACCTTC,many,TRBJ1-2,TRBD1,TRBV7-8
CSARDRGPQEQYF,TGCAGTGCCAGGGACAGGGGGCCTCAAGAGCAGTACTTC,many,TRBJ2-7,TRBD1,TRBV20-1
CASRERTVLNTEAFF,TGTGCCAGCAGAGAGAGGACAGTACTAAACACTGAAGCTTTCTTT,-,TRBJ1-1,-,TRBV7-9
CASSSGGRFHF,TGTGCCAGCAGCTCGGGCGGCAGGTTCCATTTC,-,TRBJ2-5,-,TRBV7-9
CASSEWGRAPYEQYF,TGTGCCAGCAGCGAGTGGGGCAGGGCTCCCTACGAGCAGTACTTC,-,TRBJ2-7,-,TRBV5-4
CASSQEAGLNSFPLHF,TGTGCCAGCAGCCAAGAAGCGGGCCTGAATTCCTTCCCCCTCCACTTT,few,TRBJ1-6,-,TRBV3-1
CASSLGSSPSYMNTEAFF,TGTGCCAGCAGCTTAGGAAGCAGCCCCTCTTACATGAACACTGAAGCTTTCTTT,many,TRBJ1-1,-,TRBV7-9
CASSLLPGGNTIYF,TGTGCCAGCAGCTTACTACCAGGGGGGAACACCATATATTTT,-,TRBJ1-3,TRBD1,TRBV7-2
CSVRTESSYNEQFF,TGCAGCGTTCGGACCGAAAGCTCCTACAATGAGCAGTTCTTC,-,TRBJ2-1,-,TRBV29-1
CASTKFTGSTEAFF,TGTGCCAGCACCAAATTTACAGGGAGCACTGAAGCTTTCTTT,few,TRBJ1-1,-,TRBV6-4
CSVPGTGGDLFF,TGCAGCGTTCCTGGGACAGGCGGGGATCTGTTTTTT,-,TRBJ2-2,TRBD1,TRBV29-1
CASSLQGTPLHF,TGTGCCAGCAGCTTGCAGGGGACACCCCTCCACTTT,few,TRBJ1-6,-,TRBV5-6
CASSFSGLDSYEQYF,TGTGCCAGCAGTTTCTCGGGGTTGGATTCCTACGAGCAGTACTTC,few,TRBJ2-7,-,TRBV12-3/TRBV12-4
CATSRDQPNTEAFF,TGTGCCACCAGCAGAGATCAACCGAACACTGAAGCTTTCTTT,-,TRBJ1-1,-,TRBV15
CASSLVDRDYTEAFF,TGTGCCAGCAGCTTGGTGGACAGGGACTACACTGAAGCTTTCTTT,few,TRBJ1-1,TRBD1,TRBV5-6
CAISESTGVLRRSYEQYF,TGTGCCATCAGTGAGTCAACAGGGGTTCTGAGGCGCTCCTACGAGCAGTACTTC,-,TRBJ2-7,TRBD1,TRBV10-3
CASSPDGFVQYF,TGTGCCAGCAGCCCAGATGGGTTCGTGCAGTACTTC,few,TRBJ2-7,-,TRBV9
CASGLEGQHEKLFF,TGTGCCAGCGGCCTGGAGGGACAGCATGAAAAACTGTTTTTT,-,TRBJ1-4,TRBD1,TRBV11-1
CASSPGTAVLQETQYF,TGTGCCAGCAGCCCGGGGACCGCAGTACTCCAAGAGACCCAGTACTTC,many,TRBJ2-5,-,TRBV7-2
CASSLDRERPEAFF,TGTGCCAGCAGTCTCGACAGGGAACGGCCTGAAGCTTTCTTT,many,TRBJ1-1,TRBD1,TRBV6-2/TRBV6-3
CASSTRQRGGSGNTIYF,TGTGCCAGCAGCACCCGACAGAGAGGGGGCTCTGGAAACACCATATATTTT,-,TRBJ1-3,-,TRBV5-5
CASRDRALGQPQHF,TGTGCCAGCCGTGACAGGGCATTAGGTCAGCCCCAGCATTTT,-,TRBJ1-5,TRBD1,TRBV2
CASRPRDYTYEQYF,TGTGCCAGCAGGCCGCGGGACTACACCTACGAGCAGTACTTC,-,TRBJ2-7,TRBD2,TRBV5-1
CASSFGTSTQETQYF,TGTGCCAGCAGCTTCGGGACTAGCACCCAAGAGACCCAGTACTTC,many,TRBJ2-5,TRBD2,TRBV9
CATSTERGSYEQYF,TGTGCCACCAGCACCGAGCGGGGGTCCTACGAGCAGTACTTC,many,TRBJ2-7,TRBD2,TRBV15
CASSVETGSSGNTIYF,TGTGCCAGCAGCGTAGAGACGGGGAGCTCTGGAAACACCATATATTTT,few,TRBJ1-3,-,TRBV9
CASSFGAGFSYEQYF,TGTGCCAGCAGCTTTGGGGCAGGGTTCTCCTACGAGCAGTACTTC,many,TRBJ2-7,-,TRBV11-2
CATQGQGASNYGYTF,TGTGCCACCCAAGGACAGGGGGCCTCTAACTATGGCTACACCTTC,few,TRBJ1-2,TRBD1,TRBV10-3
CSARPPRRGGETQYF,TGCAGTGCTAGGCCGCCGAGACGGGGGGGGGAGACCCAGTACTTC,few,TRBJ2-5,TRBD2,TRBV20-1
CASTRQGSYNEQFF,TGTGCCAGCACTAGACAGGGCTCCTACAATGAGCAGTTCTTC,few,TRBJ2-1,TRBD1,TRBV25-1
CASSLDTGTGGLALHF,TGTGCCAGCAGCTTAGATACAGGGACAGGGGGCTTGGCCCTCCACTTT,many,TRBJ1-6,TRBD1,TRBV7-8
CTSRRRSGNTYEQYF,TGCACCTCTCGGCGGAGATCGGGGAACACCTACGAGCAGTACTTC,once,TRBJ2-7,-,TRBV20-1
CASRSRFPGEIEQYF,TGTGCCAGCAGGAGCCGTTTCCCGGGGGAGATAGAGCAGTACTTC,few,TRBJ2-7,-,TRBV6-5
CASSQAAGRGLSPLHF,TGCGCCAGCAGCCAAGCCGCCGGGAGAGGACTTTCACCCCTCCACTTT,-,TRBJ1-6,-,TRBV4-3
CSVGRRDRGSSEQYF,TGCAGCGTTGGTAGGAGAGACAGGGGTTCGTCCGAGCAGTACTTC,-,TRBJ2-7,TRBD1,TRBV29-1
CASSLSVAGVPYNEQYF,TGTGCCAGCAGCTTATCCGTAGCGGGAGTTCCCTACAATGAGCAGTACTTC,-,TRBJ2-7,TRBD2,TRBV7-9
CASSRFPRVVSQPQHF,TGTGCCAGCAGTCGATTCCCCAGGGTTGTAAGTCAGCCCCAGCATTTT,few,TRBJ1-5,-,TRBV25-1
CASSVGTGGSSYGGYTF,TGCGCCAGCAGCGTCGGGACAGGGGGATCGTCTTATGGTGGCTACACCTTC,-,TRBJ1-2,TRBD1,TRBV5-1
CSARVSYSNQPQHF,TGCAGTGCTAGAGTCTCTTACAGCAATCAGCCCCAGCATTTT,many,TRBJ1-5,-,TRBV20-1
CASSRPRGNYGYTF,TGTGCCAGCAGCCGTCCCAGGGGGAACTATGGCTACACCTTC,many,TRBJ1-2,TRBD1,TRBV5-8
CASSFQAGETQYF,TGTGCCAGCAGCTTCCAGGCTGGGGAGACCCAGTACTTC,-,TRBJ2-5,-,TRBV11-2
CASSIEGRNPYEQYF,TGTGCCAGTAGTATAGAGGGCCGGAACCCCTACGAGCAGTACTTC,few,TRBJ2-7,-,TRBV19
CASSLSSGSQYF,TGTGCCAGCAGCCTTAGTAGCGGGAGCCAGTACTTC,-,TRBJ2-5,TRBD2,TRBV7-2
CSVVLTSGGIQETQYF,TGCAGTGTGGTCCTCACTAGCGGGGGGATCCAAGAGACCCAGTACTTC,many,TRBJ2-5,TRBD2,TRBV20-1
CAISERTGGGNEKLFF,TGTGCCATCAGTGAGAGGACGGGGGGGGGTAATGAAAAACTGTTTTTT,-,TRBJ1-4,-,TRBV10-3
CASSQDRYEQYF,TGTGCCAGCAGTCAAGACAGGTACGAGCAGTACTTC,many,TRBJ2-7,-,TRBV3-1
CASSPDPSVGYREKLFF,TGTGCCAGCAGCCCCGACCCGTCGGTCGGGTACCGGGAAAAACTGTTTTTT,many,TRBJ1-4,-,TRBV7-2